Detailed here is one TCR beta chain. Its antigen is currently unknown. V gave up 4 bases and J gave up 2 bases, with 15 bases separating them. The germline CDR1 and CDR2 sequences are SGDLS and YYNGEE. This CDR3 contains 16 residues. Obtained from alopecia areata patients were lesional scalp punch biopsies along with peripheral blood. A FACSAria was used to sort CD4+ and CD8+ T cells. These cells came from PBMCs. The entry originates in a study of CD8+ T cells in alopecia areata. Looking at the study overall: It was 6 to 18 months of tofacitinib, and then there were 6 months off drug. The study, taken as a whole, reports: Among patients, TCR sharing was less clear than in mice, a difference possibly due in part to HLA diversity in the patient population.

RNA extraction was followed by reverse transcription into cDNA, which acted as the sequencing template. Assay: immunoSEQ multiplex PCR; the TCRdb copy retains only in-frame clones and omits some. The table lists about 120,000 clones, approximately 49% of them singletons. The V and J genes are TRBV9 and TRBJ2-2; possible D gene TRBD1, 6 bases. This clonotype originated in a human donor with alopecia areata. The sample was CD8+ T cells sorted from blood, taken at week 0. The DNA for the CDR3 is TGTGCCAGCAGCTCCAGCAGGGGTCACAACACCGGGGAGCTGTTTTTT. Protein product: CASSSSRGHNTGELFF.